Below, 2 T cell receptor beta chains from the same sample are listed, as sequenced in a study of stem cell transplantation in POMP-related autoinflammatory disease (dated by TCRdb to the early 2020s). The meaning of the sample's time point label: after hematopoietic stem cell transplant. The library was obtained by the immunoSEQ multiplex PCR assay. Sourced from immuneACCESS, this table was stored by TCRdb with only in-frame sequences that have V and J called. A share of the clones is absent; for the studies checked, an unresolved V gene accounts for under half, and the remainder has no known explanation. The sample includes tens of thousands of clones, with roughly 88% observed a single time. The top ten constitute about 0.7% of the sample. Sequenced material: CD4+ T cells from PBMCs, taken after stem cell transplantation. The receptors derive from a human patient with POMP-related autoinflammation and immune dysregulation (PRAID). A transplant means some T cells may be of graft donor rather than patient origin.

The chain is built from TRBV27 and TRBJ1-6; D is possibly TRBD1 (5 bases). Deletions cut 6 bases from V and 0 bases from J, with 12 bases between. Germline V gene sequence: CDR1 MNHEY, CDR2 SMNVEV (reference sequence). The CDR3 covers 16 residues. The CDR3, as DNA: TGTGCCAGCAGGGGACTGTGGAGCTCCTATAATTCACCCCTCCACTTT. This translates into CASRGLWSSYNSPLHF.

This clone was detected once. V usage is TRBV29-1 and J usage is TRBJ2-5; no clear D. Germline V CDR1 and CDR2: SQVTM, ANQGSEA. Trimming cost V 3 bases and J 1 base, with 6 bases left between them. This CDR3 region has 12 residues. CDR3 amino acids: CSVEGFQETQYF. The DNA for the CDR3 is TGCAGCGTTGAGGGGTTCCAAGAGACCCAGTACTTC.